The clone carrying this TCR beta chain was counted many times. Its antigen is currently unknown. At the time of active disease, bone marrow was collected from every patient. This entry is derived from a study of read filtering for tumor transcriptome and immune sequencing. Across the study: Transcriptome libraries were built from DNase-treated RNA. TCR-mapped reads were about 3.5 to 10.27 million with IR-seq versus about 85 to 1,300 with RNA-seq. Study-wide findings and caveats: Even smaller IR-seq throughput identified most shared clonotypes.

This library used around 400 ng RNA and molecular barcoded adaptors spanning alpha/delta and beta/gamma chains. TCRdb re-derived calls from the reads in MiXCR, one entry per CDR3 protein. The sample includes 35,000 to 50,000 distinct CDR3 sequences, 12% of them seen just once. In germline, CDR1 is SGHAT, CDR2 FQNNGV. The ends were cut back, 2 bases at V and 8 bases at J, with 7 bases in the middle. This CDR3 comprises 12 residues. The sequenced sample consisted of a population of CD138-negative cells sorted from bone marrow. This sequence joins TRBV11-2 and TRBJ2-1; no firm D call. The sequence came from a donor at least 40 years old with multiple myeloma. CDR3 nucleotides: TGTGCCAGCAGCTTAATCCTGGATGAGCAGTTCTTC. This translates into CASSLILDEQFF.